This entry lists 9 T cell receptor beta chains sequenced from one sample in a study of blood T cell repertoires in COVID-19. TCRdb's table, derived via immunoSEQ multiplex PCR, lists solely in-frame clones and lacks some. The top ten clones hold 3.9% of a sample with approximately 300,000 clones, around nine tenths of them seen once. Sequencing input: PBMCs or T cells enriched from blood (not recorded which). The source of these receptors is a woman aged 25-40 years who had been exposed to COVID-19.

V and J are TRBV5-1 and TRBJ2-5; TRBD1 aligns across 10 bases. CDR1 and CDR2 from the germline V gene are SGHRS and YFSETQ. This CDR3 spans 15 amino acids. Unmatched junction bases numbered 8, after V lost 4 bases and J lost 5 bases. CDR3 region: CASSEPGQGTETQYF. CDR3 bases: TGCGCCAGCAGCGAGCCGGGACAGGGGACCGAGACCCAGTACTTC.

V usage is TRBV7-2 and J usage is TRBJ1-2; D is possibly TRBD1 (6 bases). Germline-derived CDR1 and CDR2 are SGHTA and FQGNSA. The CDR3 spans 14 residues. Between the trimmed V and J ends, which lost 3 bases and 2 bases, there was a span of 10 bases. CDR3 bases: TGTGCCAGCAGCTTGGTTACAGGGAACTATGGCTACACCTTC. This translates into CASSLVTGNYGYTF. Looking up the rest from reference TRBV7-2 and TRBJ1-2 gives the full variable domain: GAGVSQSPSNKVTEKGKDVELRCDPISGHTALYWYRQSLGQGLEFLIYFQGNSAPDKSGLPSDRFSAERTGGSVSTLTIQRTQQEDSAVYLCASSLVTGNYGYTFGSGTRLTVV.

The chain couples TRBV11-2 to TRBJ2-1; possible D gene TRBD1, 5 bases. Germline V gene sequence: CDR1 SGHAT, CDR2 FQNNGV. The ends were cut back, 1 base at V and 5 bases at J, with 6 bases in the middle. The CDR3 covers 13 residues. CDR3 protein: CASSLGTNNEQFF. DNA for the CDR3: TGTGCCAGCAGCTTAGGGACAAACAATGAGCAGTTCTTC.

The chain has TRBV7-3 and TRBJ2-1; TRBD2 aligns across 9 bases. The CDR3 spans 14 residues. Per germline, CDR1 SGHTA and CDR2 FQGTGA. Trimming took 5 bases from V and 9 from J; bases not matched to a gene: 8. CDR3 sequence (DNA): TGTGCCAGCAGCCCGCTTAGCGGGGGCGGTGAGCAGTTCTTC. Its translation: CASSPLSGGGEQFF.

The V gene is TRBV3-1 (or the pseudogene TRBV3-2), the J gene TRBJ1-2; 9 positions agree with TRBD1. Trimming took 4 bases from V and 7 from J; bases not matched to a gene: 1. Germline V gene lookup returns CDR1 LGHDT and CDR2 YNNKEL (reference sequence). The CDR3 consists of 12 residues. This chain's CDR3 is CASSLQGAGYTF. The CDR3 DNA reads TGTGCCAGCAGCCTACAGGGGGCTGGCTACACCTTC.

CDR3 amino acids: CASTPLDRGLMNTEAFF. As DNA, the CDR3 is TGTGCCAGCACCCCACTAGACAGGGGACTTATGAACACTGAAGCTTTCTTT. This chain joins TRBV2 and TRBJ1-1; 8 bases fit TRBD1. V shed 7 bases and J 0 bases; nucleotides not matched to a gene: 13. CDR1 SNHLY and CDR2 FYNNEI come from the germline V gene. The CDR3 has 17 residues.

This clone was seen once. V is TRBV27 and J is TRBJ1-1; possible D gene TRBD1, 5 bases. The CDR3 sequence is 15 residues long. V was pared by 0 bases and J by 4 bases, with 12 bases between. CDR1 and CDR2 (germline): MNHEY, SMNVEV (reference sequence). CDR3 protein: CASSLSAGRGTEAFF. CDR3 DNA: TGTGCCAGCAGTTTATCGGCAGGGCGGGGCACTGAAGCTTTCTTT.

The chain couples TRBV3-1 (or the pseudogene TRBV3-2) to TRBJ1-4; 8 nucleotides agree with TRBD1. The CDR3 totals 15 residues. Germline V gene data show CDR1 as LGHDT and CDR2 as YNNKEL (reference sequence). V shed 1 base, J shed 7 bases, and the junction held 5 bases outside the gene matches. Here the CDR3 DNA reads TGTGCCAGCAGCCAAGTCGGCAGGGGGCCTGAAAAACTGTTTTTT. Its protein is CASSQVGRGPEKLFF.

The rearrangement uses TRBV5-1 and TRBJ2-7; D unresolved. Trimming removed 4 bases from V and 0 bases from J, with 8 bases in between. The CDR3 is made up of 13 amino acids. Germline values: CDR1 SGHRS, CDR2 YFSETQ. The CDR3 DNA reads as TGCGCCAGCAGCGGGCAGGACTCCTACGAGCAGTACTTC. Protein sequence: CASSGQDSYEQYF.